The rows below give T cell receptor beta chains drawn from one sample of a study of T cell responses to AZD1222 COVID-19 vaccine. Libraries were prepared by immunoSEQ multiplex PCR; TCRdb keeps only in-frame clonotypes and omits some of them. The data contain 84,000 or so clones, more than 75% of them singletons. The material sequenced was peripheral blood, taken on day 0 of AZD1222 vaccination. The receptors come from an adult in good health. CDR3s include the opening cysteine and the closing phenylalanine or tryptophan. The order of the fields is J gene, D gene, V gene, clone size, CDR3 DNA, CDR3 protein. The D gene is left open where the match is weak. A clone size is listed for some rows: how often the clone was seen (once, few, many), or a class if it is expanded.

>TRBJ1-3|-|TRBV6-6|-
TGTGCCAGTCAGTTGGGCGGGCGAAACACCATATATTTT
CASQLGGRNTIYF
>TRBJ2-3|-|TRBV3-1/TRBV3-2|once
TGTGCCAGCAGCCCCTGGACTGGCACAGATACGCAGTATTTT
CASSPWTGTDTQYF
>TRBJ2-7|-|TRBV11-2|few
TGTGCCAGCAGCTTAGCGGGAGTGCGTGGAGACGAGCAGTACTTC
CASSLAGVRGDEQYF
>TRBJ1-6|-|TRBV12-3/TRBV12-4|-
TGTGCCAGCAAACTAGGGGGGAATTCACCCCTCCACTTT
CASKLGGNSPLHF
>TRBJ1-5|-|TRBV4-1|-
TGCGCCAGCAGCCAAGAACCAGGCAAGCCCCAGCATTTT
CASSQEPGKPQHF
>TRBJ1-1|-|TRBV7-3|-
TGTGCCAGCAGCTTAGCAGCAGGCGCTAACACTGAAGCTTTCTTT
CASSLAAGANTEAFF
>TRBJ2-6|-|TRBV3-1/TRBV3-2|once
TGTGCCAGCATCTCCTCTCTCTCTGGGGCCAACGTCCTGACTTTC
CASISSLSGANVLTF
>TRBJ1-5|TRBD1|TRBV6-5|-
TGTGCCAGCAGCCGGCGACAGGGAGGACAGCCCCAGCATTTT
CASSRRQGGQPQHF
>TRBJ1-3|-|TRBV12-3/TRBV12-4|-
TGTGCCAGCAACCTCCCCCCTGGAAACACCATATATTTT
CASNLPPGNTIYF
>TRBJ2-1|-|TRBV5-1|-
TGCGCCAGCAGCCTCCCCCCCCAGGCGTTGATGAATGAGCAGTTCTTC
CASSLPPQALMNEQFF
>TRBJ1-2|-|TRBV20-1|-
TGCAGTGCTAGTTCGGGGGAGGCTGGCTACACCTTC
CSASSGEAGYTF
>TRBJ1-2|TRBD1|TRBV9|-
TGTGCCAGCAGCGTAGGCAGGGACAGGGGCCGCGGATTTAACTATGGCTACACCTTC
CASSVGRDRGRGFNYGYTF
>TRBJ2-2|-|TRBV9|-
TGTGCCAGCAGCGTAGAGGGCAGGAGGTCGACCGGGGAGCTGTTTTTT
CASSVEGRRSTGELFF
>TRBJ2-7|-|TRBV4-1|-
TGCGCCAGCAGCCAAGCTTATGGGGAGCAGTACTTC
CASSQAYGEQYF
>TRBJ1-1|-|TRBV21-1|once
TGTGCCAGCAGCAAACTTCAGGACAGCAACACTGAAGCTTTCTTT
CASSKLQDSNTEAFF
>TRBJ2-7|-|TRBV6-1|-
TGTGCCAGCAGTGAACGGGACGGACTCTACGAGCAGTACTTC
CASSERDGLYEQYF
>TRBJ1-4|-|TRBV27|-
TGTGCCAGCAGTTTGGGAGGGGAAAAACTGTTTTTT
CASSLGGEKLFF
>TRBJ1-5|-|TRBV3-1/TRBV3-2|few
TGTGCCAGCAGCCAAGTGGTGGGTGGTCAGCCCCAGCATTTT
CASSQVVGGQPQHF
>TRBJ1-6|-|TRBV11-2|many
TGTGCCAGCAGCTTAGAGCGACAGGCTACGGGGAATTCACCCCTCCACTTT
CASSLERQATGNSPLHF
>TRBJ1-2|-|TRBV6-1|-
TGTGCCAGCAGTGAAGCGCTTGGGGCCTTTGGCTACACCTTC
CASSEALGAFGYTF
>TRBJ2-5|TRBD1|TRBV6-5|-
TGTGCCAGCCGGGACAGGGGGCAAGAGACCCAGTACTTC
CASRDRGQETQYF
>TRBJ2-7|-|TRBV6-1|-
TGTGCCAGCAGTGAAGTCAGCGCCCCCTACGAGCAGTACTTC
CASSEVSAPYEQYF
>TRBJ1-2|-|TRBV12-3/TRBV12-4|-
TGTGCCAGCAGATCTGGAATCCGCGATGGCTACACCTTC
CASRSGIRDGYTF
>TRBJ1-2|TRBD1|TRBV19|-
TGTGCCAGTAGTGACAGGGCCTCTAACTATGGCTACACCTTC
CASSDRASNYGYTF
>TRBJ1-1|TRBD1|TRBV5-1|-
TGCGCCAGCAGCTCCATTACCGGGACAGGGGCTGAAGCTTTCTTT
CASSSITGTGAEAFF
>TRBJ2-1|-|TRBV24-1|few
TGTGCCACCAGTGATTTGTCTCGTCCATTCAATGAGCAGTTCTTC
CATSDLSRPFNEQFF
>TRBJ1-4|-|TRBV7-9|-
TGTGCCAGCAGCTTACGACAGGCAACTAATGAAAAACTGTTTTTT
CASSLRQATNEKLFF
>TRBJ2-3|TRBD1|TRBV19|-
TGTGCCAGTAGTCTCTTGACAGGGGATACGCAGTATTTT
CASSLLTGDTQYF
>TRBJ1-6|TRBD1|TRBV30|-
TGTGCCTGGAGGAATTGGGACAGAGATAATTCACCCCTCCACTTT
CAWRNWDRDNSPLHF
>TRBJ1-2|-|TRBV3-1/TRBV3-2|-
TGTGCCAGCAGCCAAGAAGGCTATGGCTACACCTTC
CASSQEGYGYTF
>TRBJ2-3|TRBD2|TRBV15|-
TGTGCCACCAGCAGAGATCTGTTAGCGGGAATCGCAGATACGCAGTATTTT
CATSRDLLAGIADTQYF
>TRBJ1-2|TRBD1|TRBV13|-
TGTGCCAGCAGCTTAGTATCGGCAGGGGGCTATGGCTACACCTTC
CASSLVSAGGYGYTF
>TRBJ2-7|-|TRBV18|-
TGTGCCAGCTCACCACAGGGGAGCTACGAGCAGTACTTC
CASSPQGSYEQYF
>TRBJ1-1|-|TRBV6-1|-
TGTGCCAGCAGTGAAAAGGGGGGAGTCGGGCCTACTGAAGCTTTCTTT
CASSEKGGVGPTEAFF
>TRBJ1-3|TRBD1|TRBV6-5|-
TGTGCCAGCAGCCTCTACACCAGGGGGAGAAACACCATATATTTT
CASSLYTRGRNTIYF
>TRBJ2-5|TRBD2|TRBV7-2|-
TGTGCCAGCAGCTTAGCTGCGGGGGGCAGTCAAGAGACCCAGTACTTC
CASSLAAGGSQETQYF
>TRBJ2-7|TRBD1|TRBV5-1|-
TGCGCCAGCAGCTATACCGGGACAGGGTCCGACGAGCAGTACTTC
CASSYTGTGSDEQYF
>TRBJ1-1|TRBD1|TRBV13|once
TGTGCCAGCAGCTCGTTACAGGGGAGGACACAAGCGAACACTGAAGCTTTCTTT
CASSSLQGRTQANTEAFF
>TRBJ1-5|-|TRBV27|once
TGTGCCAGCAGTTTATCCAGGTATAGCAATCAGCCCCAGCATTTT
CASSLSRYSNQPQHF
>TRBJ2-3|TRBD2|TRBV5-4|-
TGTGCCAGCAGCCCCGGGACTAGCGGCACAGATACGCAGTATTTT
CASSPGTSGTDTQYF
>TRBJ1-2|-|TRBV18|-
TGTGCCAGCTCACCGGGTCTAGTTCAGAATTATGGCTACACCTTC
CASSPGLVQNYGYTF
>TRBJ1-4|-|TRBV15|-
TGTGCCACCAGCAGAGCGGTGGGGGTTAATGAAAAACTGTTTTTT
CATSRAVGVNEKLFF
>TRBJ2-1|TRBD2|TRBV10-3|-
TGTGCCATCAGTGAGTCGGTACTAGCGGGGGGACACAATGAGCAGTTCTTC
CAISESVLAGGHNEQFF